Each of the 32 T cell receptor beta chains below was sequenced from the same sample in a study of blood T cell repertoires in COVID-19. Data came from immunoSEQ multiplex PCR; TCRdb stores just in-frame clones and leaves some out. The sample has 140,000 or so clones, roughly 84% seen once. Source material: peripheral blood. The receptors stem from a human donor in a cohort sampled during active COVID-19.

CDR3 sequence reads: CASSEREGTGELFF. In DNA form, the CDR3 reads TGTGCCAGCAGTGAACGGGAGGGAACCGGGGAGCTGTTTTTT. The chain is built from TRBV25-1 and TRBJ2-2; 8 nucleotides align to TRBD2. Per germline, CDR1 MGHDK and CDR2 SYGVNS. The CDR3 spans 14 residues. After removal of 2 bases from V and 5 bases from J, the junction contained 1 base not matched to a gene. Filled out from reference TRBV25-1 and TRBJ2-2, the complete variable domain reads EADIYQTPRYLVIGTGKKITLECSQTMGHDKMYWYQQDPGMELHLIHYSYGVNSTEKGDLSSESTVSRIRTEHFPLTLESARPSHTSQYLCASSEREGTGELFFGEGSRLTVL.

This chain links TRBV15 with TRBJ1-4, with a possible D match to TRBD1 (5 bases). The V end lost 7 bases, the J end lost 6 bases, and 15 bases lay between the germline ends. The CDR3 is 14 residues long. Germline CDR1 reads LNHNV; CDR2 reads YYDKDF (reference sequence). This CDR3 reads CATNTPGVDEKLFF. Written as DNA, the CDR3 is TGTGCCACCAACACCCCGGGGGTGGATGAAAAACTGTTTTTT.

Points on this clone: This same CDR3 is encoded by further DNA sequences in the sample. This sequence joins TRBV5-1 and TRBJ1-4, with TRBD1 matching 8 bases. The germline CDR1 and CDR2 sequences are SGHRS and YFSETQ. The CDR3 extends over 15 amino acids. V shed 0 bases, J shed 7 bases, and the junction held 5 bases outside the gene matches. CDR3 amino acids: CASSLAATGGEKLFF. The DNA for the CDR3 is TGCGCCAGCAGCTTGGCCGCCACAGGGGGTGAAAAACTGTTTTTT.

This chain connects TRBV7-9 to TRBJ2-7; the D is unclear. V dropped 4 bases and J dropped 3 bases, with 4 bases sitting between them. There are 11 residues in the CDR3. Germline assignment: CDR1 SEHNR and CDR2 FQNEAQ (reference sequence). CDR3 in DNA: TGTGCCAGCAGCTACTACTACGAGCAGTACTTC. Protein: CASSYYYEQYF.

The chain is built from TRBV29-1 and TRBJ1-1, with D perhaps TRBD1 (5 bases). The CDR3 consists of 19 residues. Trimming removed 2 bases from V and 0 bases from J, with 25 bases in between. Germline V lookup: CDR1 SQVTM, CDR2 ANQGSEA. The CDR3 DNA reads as TGCAGCGTTGAATGTTCCTCGGGGGGTCGGTTGGATCTGAACACTGAAGCTTTCTTT. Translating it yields CSVECSSGGRLDLNTEAFF.

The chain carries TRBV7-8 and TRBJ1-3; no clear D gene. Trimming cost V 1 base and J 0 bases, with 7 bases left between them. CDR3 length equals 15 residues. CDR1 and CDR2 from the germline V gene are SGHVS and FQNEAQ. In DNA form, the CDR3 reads TGTGCCAGCAGCTTAGGTTCGAGCTCTGGAAACACCATATATTTT. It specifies CASSLGSSSGNTIYF.

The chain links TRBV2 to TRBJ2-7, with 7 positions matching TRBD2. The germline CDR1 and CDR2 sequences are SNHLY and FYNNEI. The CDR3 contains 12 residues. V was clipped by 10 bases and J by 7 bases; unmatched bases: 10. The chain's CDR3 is CAIQRQRGEQYV. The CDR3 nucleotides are TGTGCCATCCAGAGACAGCGGGGTGAGCAGTACGTC.

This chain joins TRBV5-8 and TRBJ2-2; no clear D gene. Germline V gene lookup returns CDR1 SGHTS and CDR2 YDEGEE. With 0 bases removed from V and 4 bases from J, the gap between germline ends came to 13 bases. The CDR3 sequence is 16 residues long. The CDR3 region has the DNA TGTGCCAGCAGCTTGGGCCGTCGAGGAGTCACCGGGGAGCTGTTTTTT. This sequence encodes CASSLGRRGVTGELFF. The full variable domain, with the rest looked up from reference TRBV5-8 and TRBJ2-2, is EAGVTQSPTHLIKTRGQQATLRCSPISGHTSVYWYQQALGLGLQFLLWYDEGEERNRGNFPPRFSGRQFPNYSSELNVNALELEDSALYLCASSLGRRGVTGELFFGEGSRLTVL.

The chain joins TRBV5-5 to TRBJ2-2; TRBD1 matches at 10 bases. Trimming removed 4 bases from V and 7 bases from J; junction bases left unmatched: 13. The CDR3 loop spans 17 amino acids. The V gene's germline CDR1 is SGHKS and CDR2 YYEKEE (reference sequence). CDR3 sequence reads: CASSTHRGQGENGELFF. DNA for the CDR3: TGTGCCAGCAGCACTCACCGCGGACAGGGGGAAAACGGGGAGCTGTTTTTT.

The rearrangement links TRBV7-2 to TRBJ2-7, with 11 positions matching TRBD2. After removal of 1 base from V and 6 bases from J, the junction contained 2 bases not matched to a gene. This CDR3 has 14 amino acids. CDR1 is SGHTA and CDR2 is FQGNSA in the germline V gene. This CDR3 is CASSLEGLAAEQYF. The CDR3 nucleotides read TGTGCCAGCAGCTTAGAGGGACTAGCGGCCGAGCAGTACTTC.

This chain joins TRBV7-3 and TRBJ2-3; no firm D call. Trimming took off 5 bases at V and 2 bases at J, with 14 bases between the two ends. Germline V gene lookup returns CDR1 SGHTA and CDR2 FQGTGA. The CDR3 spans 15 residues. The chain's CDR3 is CASSVVHEPTDTQYF. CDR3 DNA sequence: TGTGCCAGCAGCGTGGTCCACGAGCCCACAGATACGCAGTATTTT.

The CDR3 here is CSVDLGDSTYNEQFF. DNA for the CDR3: TGCAGCGTTGACCTCGGGGACTCAACCTACAATGAGCAGTTCTTC. The chain recombines TRBV29-1 with TRBJ2-1; TRBD2 might be the D (6 bases). V gave up 3 bases and J gave up 2 bases, with 14 bases separating them. There are 15 residues in the CDR3. CDR1 is SQVTM and CDR2 is ANQGSEA in the germline V gene.

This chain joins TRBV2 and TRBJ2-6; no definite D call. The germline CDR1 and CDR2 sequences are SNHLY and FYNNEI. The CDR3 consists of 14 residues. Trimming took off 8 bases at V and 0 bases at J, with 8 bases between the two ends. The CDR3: CASLRNSGANVLTF. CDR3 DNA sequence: TGTGCCAGCTTGCGTAACTCTGGGGCCAACGTCCTGACTTTC.

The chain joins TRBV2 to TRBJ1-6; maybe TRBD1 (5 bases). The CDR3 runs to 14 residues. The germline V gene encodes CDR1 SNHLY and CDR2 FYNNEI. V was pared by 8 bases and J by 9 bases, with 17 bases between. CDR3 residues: CASSAGRSPSPLHF. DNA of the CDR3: TGTGCCAGCTCAGCAGGGAGGTCTCCTTCACCCCTCCACTTT. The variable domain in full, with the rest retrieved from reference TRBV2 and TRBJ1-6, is EPEVTQTPSHQVTQMGQEVILRCVPISNHLYFYWYRQILGQKVEFLVSFYNNEISEKSEIFDDQFSVERPDGSNFTLKIRSTKLEDSAMYFCASSAGRSPSPLHFGNGTRLTVT.

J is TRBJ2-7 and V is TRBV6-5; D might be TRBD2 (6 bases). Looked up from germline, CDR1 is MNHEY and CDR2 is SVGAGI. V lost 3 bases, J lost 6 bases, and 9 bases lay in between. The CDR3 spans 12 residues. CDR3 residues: CASSYGGREQYF. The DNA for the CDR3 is TGTGCCAGCAGTTATGGAGGGCGCGAGCAGTACTTC.

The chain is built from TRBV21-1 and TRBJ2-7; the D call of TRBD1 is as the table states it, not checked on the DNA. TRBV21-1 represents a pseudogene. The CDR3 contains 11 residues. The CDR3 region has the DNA TGTGCCAGCGGACACGTACGAGTGCAGTACGTC. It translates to CASGHVRVQYV.

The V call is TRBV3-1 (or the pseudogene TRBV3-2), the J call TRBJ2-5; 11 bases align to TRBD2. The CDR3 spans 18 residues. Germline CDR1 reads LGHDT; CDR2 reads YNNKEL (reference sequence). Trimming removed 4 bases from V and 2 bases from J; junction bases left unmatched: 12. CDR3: CASSRGNPGLADQETQYF. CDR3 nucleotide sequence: TGTGCCAGCAGCCGGGGAAACCCGGGACTAGCGGATCAAGAGACCCAGTACTTC.

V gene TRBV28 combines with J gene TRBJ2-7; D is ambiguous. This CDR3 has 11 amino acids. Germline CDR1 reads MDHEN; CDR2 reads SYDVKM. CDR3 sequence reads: CASGSSYEQYF. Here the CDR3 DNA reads TGTGCGTCCGGTTCCTCCTACGAGCAGTACTTC.

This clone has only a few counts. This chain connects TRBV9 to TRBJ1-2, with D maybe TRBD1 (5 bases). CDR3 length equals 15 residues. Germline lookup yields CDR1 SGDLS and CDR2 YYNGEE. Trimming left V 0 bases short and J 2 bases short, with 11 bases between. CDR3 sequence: CASSVAPDRNYGYTF. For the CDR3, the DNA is TGTGCCAGCAGCGTAGCCCCTGACAGAAACTATGGCTACACCTTC.

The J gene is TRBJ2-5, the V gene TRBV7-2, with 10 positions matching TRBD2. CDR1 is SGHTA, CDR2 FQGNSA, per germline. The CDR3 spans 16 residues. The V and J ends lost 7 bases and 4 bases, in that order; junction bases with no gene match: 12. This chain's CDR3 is CASNLGLATGLETQYF. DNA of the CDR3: TGTGCCAGCAACTTGGGACTAGCGACGGGACTAGAGACCCAGTACTTC.

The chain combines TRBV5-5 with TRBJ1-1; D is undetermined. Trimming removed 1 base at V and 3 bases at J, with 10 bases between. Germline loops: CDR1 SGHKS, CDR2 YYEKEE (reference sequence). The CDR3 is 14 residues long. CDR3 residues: CASSLKISDTEAFF. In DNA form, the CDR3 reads TGTGCCAGCAGCTTGAAAATTTCCGACACTGAAGCTTTCTTT.

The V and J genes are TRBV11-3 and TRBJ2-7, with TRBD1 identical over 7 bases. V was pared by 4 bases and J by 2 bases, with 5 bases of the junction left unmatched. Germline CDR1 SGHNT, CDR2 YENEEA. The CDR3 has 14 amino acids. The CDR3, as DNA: TGTGCCAGCAGCTCCGGACAGGACCCCTACGAGCAGTACTTC. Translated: CASSSGQDPYEQYF.

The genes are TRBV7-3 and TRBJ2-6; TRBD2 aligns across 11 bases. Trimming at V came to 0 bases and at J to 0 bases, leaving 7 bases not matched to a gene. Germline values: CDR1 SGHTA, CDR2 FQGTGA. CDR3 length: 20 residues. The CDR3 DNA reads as TGTGCCAGCAGCTTAACTGGACTAGCGGGCGTGAGCTCTGGGGCCAACGTCCTGACTTTC. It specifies CASSLTGLAGVSSGANVLTF. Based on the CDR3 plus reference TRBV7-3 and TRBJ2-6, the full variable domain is GAGVSQTPSNKVTEKGKYVELRCDPISGHTALYWYRQSLGQGPEFLIYFQGTGAADDSGLPNDRFFAVRPEGSVSTLKIQRTERGDSAVYLCASSLTGLAGVSSGANVLTFGAGSRLTVL.

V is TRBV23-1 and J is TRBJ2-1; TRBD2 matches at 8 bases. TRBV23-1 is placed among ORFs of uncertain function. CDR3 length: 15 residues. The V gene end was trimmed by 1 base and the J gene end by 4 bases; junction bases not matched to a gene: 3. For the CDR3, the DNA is TGCGCCAGCAGTCAATTGGGCGGGGGGTACAATGAGCAGTTCTTC. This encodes CASSQLGGGYNEQFF.

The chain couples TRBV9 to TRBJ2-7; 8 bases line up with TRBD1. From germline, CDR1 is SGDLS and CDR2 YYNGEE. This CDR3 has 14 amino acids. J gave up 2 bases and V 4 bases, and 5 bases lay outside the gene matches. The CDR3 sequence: CASSRGQEPYEQYF. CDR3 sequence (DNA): TGTGCCAGCAGCAGGGGACAGGAGCCCTACGAGCAGTACTTC.

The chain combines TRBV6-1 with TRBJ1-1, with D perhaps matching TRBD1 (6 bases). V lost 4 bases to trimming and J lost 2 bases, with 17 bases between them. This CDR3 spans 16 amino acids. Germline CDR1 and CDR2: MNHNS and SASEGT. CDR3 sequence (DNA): TGTGCCAGCAGTGGGTTAAACAGGGTAACCAACACTGAAGCTTTCTTT. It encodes CASSGLNRVTNTEAFF.

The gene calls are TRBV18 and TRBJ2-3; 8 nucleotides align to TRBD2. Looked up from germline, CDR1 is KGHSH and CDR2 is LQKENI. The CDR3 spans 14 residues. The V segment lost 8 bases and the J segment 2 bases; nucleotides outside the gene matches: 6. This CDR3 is CASTIAGNTDTQYF. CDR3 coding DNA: TGTGCCAGCACCATAGCGGGGAACACAGATACGCAGTATTTT.

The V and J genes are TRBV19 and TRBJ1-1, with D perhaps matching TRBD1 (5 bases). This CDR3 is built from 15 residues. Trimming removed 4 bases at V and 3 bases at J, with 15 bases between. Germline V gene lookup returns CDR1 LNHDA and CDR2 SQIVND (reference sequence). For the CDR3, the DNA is TGTGCCAGTAGTAGAAGGGCCGGGGGGGACACTGAAGCTTTCTTT. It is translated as CASSRRAGGDTEAFF.

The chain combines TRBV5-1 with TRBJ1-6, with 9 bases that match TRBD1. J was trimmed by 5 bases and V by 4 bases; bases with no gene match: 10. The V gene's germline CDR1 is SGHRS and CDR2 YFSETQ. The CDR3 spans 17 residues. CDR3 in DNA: TGCGCCAGCAGCCCTACCCCGGGACAGGGAAATAATTCACCCCTCCACTTT. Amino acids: CASSPTPGQGNNSPLHF.

The CDR3 DNA reads TGTGCCAGTCGTGAGGGGGCCGGGTACAATGAGCAGTTCTTC. It is translated as CASREGAGYNEQFF. The rearrangement uses TRBV19 and TRBJ2-1, with 7 nucleotides matching TRBD1. Trimming cost V 8 bases and J 4 bases; bases outside gene matches: 8. Germline CDR1 reads LNHDA; CDR2 reads SQIVND (reference sequence). There are 14 residues in the CDR3.

The DNA of the CDR3 is TGTGCCAGCTCACGGGCAGAAAACACTGAAGCTTTCTTT. Translating it yields CASSRAENTEAFF. This sequence joins TRBV18 and TRBJ1-1, with unresolved D. The V end lost 4 bases, the J end lost 2 bases, and 8 bases lay between the germline ends. The V gene's germline CDR1 is KGHSH and CDR2 LQKENI. The CDR3 runs 13 residues.

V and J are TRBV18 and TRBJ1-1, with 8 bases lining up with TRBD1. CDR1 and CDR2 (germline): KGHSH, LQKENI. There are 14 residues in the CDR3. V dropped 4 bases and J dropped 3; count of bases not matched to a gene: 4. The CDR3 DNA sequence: TGTGCCAGCTCACGTACAGGGGGGGACACTGAAGCTTTCTTT. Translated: CASSRTGGDTEAFF.